The 20 T cell receptor beta chains in this list originate from one sample, sequenced in a study of pediatric ulcerative colitis. Here immunoSEQ multiplex PCR was the method, and the copy in TCRdb shows in-frame clones only, minus some. The sample records about 60,000 clones, about nine tenths being singletons. The sequencing sample was made of blood. The receptors originated from a boy aged 5-17 years who was a control in a study of pediatric ulcerative colitis.

V usage is TRBV28 and J usage is TRBJ2-6; the D call may be TRBD1 or TRBD2 (5 bases each). The CDR3 has 16 amino acids. The V gene lost 4 bases and the J gene lost 2 bases, with 12 bases spanning the gap. Germline V gene sequence: CDR1 MDHEN, CDR2 SYDVKM. The CDR3 bases are TGTGCCAGCAGTTCCGGGGCGCTAACTGGGGCCAACGTCCTGACTTTC. Its protein product is CASSSGALTGANVLTF.

V usage is TRBV19 and J usage is TRBJ1-4; TRBD1 agrees at 9 bases. Per germline, CDR1 LNHDA and CDR2 SQIVND (reference sequence). V shed 6 bases, J shed 7 bases, and the junction held 3 bases outside the gene matches. The CDR3 is 13 amino acids. The CDR3 DNA sequence: TGTGCCAGTAGGCCGGGACAGGGTGAAAAACTGTTTTTT. Its translation: CASRPGQGEKLFF. The variable domain in full, completed from reference TRBV19 and TRBJ1-4, reads DGGITQSPKYLFRKEGQNVTLSCEQNLNHDAMYWYRQDPGQGLRLIYYSQIVNDFQKGDIAEGYSVSREKKESFPLTVTSAQKNPTAFYLCASRPGQGEKLFFGSGTQLSVL.

The rearrangement links TRBV13 to TRBJ2-7; D gene unclear. V lost 5 bases, J lost 4 bases, and 9 bases lay in between. Per germline, CDR1 PRHDT and CDR2 FYEKMQ (reference sequence). The CDR3 length is 12 residues. The DNA for the CDR3 is TGTGCCAGCAGCCAGGTCTTTTACGAGCAGTACTTC. It encodes CASSQVFYEQYF.

J is TRBJ1-4 and V is TRBV19, with D tentatively TRBD1 (6 bases). Germline CDR1 is LNHDA and CDR2 is SQIVND (reference sequence). The CDR3 runs to 15 residues. V was shortened by 4 bases and J by 1 base, with 10 bases between the two germline ends. This CDR3 reads CASSTEDRTNEKLFF. CDR3 coding DNA: TGTGCCAGTAGTACCGAGGACAGAACTAATGAAAAACTGTTTTTT.

The J gene is TRBJ1-6, the V gene TRBV6-6; 7 nucleotides match TRBD1. This CDR3 has 16 amino acids. Trimming took 0 bases from V and 8 from J; bases not matched to a gene: 7. Germline assignment: CDR1 MNHNY and CDR2 SVGAGI (reference sequence). DNA for the CDR3: TGTGCCAGCAGTTACTCGGTGGGACAGAGTTATTCACCCCTCCACTTT. Its translation: CASSYSVGQSYSPLHF.

This clone was picked up a small number of times. The V call is TRBV19, the J call TRBJ1-5; D is perhaps TRBD1 (5 bases). The CDR3 is 15 amino acids. Germline V CDR1 and CDR2: LNHDA, SQIVND (reference sequence). Trimming removed 6 bases at V and 2 bases at J, with 14 bases between. The CDR3 here is CASRQVFEGNQPQHF. DNA for the CDR3: TGTGCCAGTAGACAGGTTTTCGAGGGCAATCAGCCCCAGCATTTT. Full variable domain (rest looked up from reference TRBV19 and TRBJ1-5): DGGITQSPKYLFRKEGQNVTLSCEQNLNHDAMYWYRQDPGQGLRLIYYSQIVNDFQKGDIAEGYSVSREKKESFPLTVTSAQKNPTAFYLCASRQVFEGNQPQHFGDGTRLSIL.

The V call is TRBV7-6, the J call TRBJ2-3; D is undetermined. CDR1 and CDR2 (germline): SGHVS, FNYEAQ. The CDR3 runs to 14 residues. Trimming cost V 0 bases and J 0 bases, with 4 bases left between them. CDR3 region: CASSLAGSTDTQYF. Written as DNA, the CDR3 is TGTGCCAGCAGCTTAGCCGGGAGCACAGATACGCAGTATTTT.

The rearrangement joins TRBV6-6 to TRBJ1-2; TRBD1 matches 10 bases. This CDR3 has 14 amino acids. Germline trimming cut 6 bases from V and 6 bases from J; bases unmatched to any gene: 7. Germline assignment: CDR1 MNHNY and CDR2 SVGAGI (reference sequence). In DNA form, the CDR3 reads TGTGCCAGCAGCTACGGGACAGGGGTTGATGGCTACACCTTC. Protein: CASSYGTGVDGYTF.

This clone showed up just once. The CDR3 sequence: CASSPMIAGSETQYF. The CDR3 DNA is TGTGCCAGCAGCCCGATGATAGCGGGATCAGAGACCCAGTACTTC. The V and J genes are TRBV5-6 and TRBJ2-5; TRBD2 aligns across 8 bases. Germline lookup yields CDR1 SGHDT and CDR2 YYEEEE. Trimming at V came to 4 bases and at J to 4 bases, leaving 9 bases not matched to a gene. The CDR3 spans 15 residues.

The genes are TRBV15 and TRBJ2-7; 7 nucleotides align to TRBD2. Germline V gives CDR1 LNHNV, CDR2 YYDKDF (reference sequence). Trimming removed 0 bases from V and 6 bases from J; junction bases left unmatched: 8. This CDR3 has 15 amino acids. The CDR3 nucleotides are TGTGCCACCAGCAGAGATGTGACTAGCTCGGGCGAGCAGTACTTC. It is translated as CATSRDVTSSGEQYF.

The CDR3, as DNA: TGTGCCAGCAGCTTAGATTTTTACAGTCGGCCCGGGGAGCTGTTTTTT. It yields the protein CASSLDFYSRPGELFF. The chain employs TRBV11-2 and TRBJ2-2; D gene uncertain. The germline V and J ends were trimmed by 0 bases and 6 bases, with 14 bases remaining between them. The germline V gene has CDR1 SGHAT and CDR2 FQNNGV. The length of the CDR3 is 16 residues.

The rearrangement joins TRBV4-2 to TRBJ2-5; D is unclear. V lost 3 bases and J 5 bases, leaving 10 bases between the germline ends. The CDR3 extends over 13 amino acids. The germline gives CDR1 LGHNA, CDR2 YNFKEQ. CDR3 DNA sequence: TGTGCCAGCAGCCAGGCCCGCTTGGAGACCCAGTACTTC. It translates to CASSQARLETQYF.

J is TRBJ1-1 and V is TRBV18, with 7 bases that match TRBD1. CDR1 is KGHSH and CDR2 is LQKENI in the germline V gene. The CDR3 sequence is 16 residues long. V lost 3 bases to trimming and J lost 1 base; unmatched junction nucleotides: 8. In DNA form, the CDR3 reads TGTGCCAGCTCACCTTTACCTAGACAGGGGAACACTGAAGCTTTCTTT. Translating it yields CASSPLPRQGNTEAFF.

The genes are TRBV19 and TRBJ1-5; tentatively, D is TRBD1 (5 bases). Trimming shortened V by 7 bases and J by 1 base, and 8 bases separated the two germline ends. Germline loops: CDR1 LNHDA, CDR2 SQIVND (reference sequence). The CDR3 is made up of 13 amino acids. The CDR3 nucleotides read TGTGCCAGTACTTGGGACAGCAATCAGCCCCAGCATTTT. Translating it yields CASTWDSNQPQHF.

The chain uses TRBV7-9 and TRBJ2-7; tentative D call: TRBD1 (6 bases). V gave up 7 bases and J gave up 2 bases, with 12 bases separating them. CDR3 length equals 13 residues. Germline CDR1 and CDR2: SEHNR and FQNEAQ (reference sequence). CDR3 bases: TGTGCCAGCAAGAAGGACAGCGCCTACGAGCAGTACTTC. Translation: CASKKDSAYEQYF.

The DNA for the CDR3 is TGTGCCAGCAGGACAGTGAACTGGGTAGCTTTCTTT. This translates into CASRTVNWVAFF. The rearrangement joins TRBV28 to TRBJ1-1; tentative D call: TRBD1 (5 bases). Germline V gives CDR1 MDHEN, CDR2 SYDVKM. The germline V and J ends were trimmed by 6 bases and 10 bases, with 15 bases remaining between them. The CDR3 runs 12 residues.

The count of this clone is one. This chain connects TRBV18 to TRBJ2-7; D possibly corresponds to TRBD1 (6 bases). Deletions cut 3 bases from V and 1 base from J, with 7 bases between. The CDR3 has 13 amino acids. The germline gives CDR1 KGHSH, CDR2 LQKENI. The CDR3 here is CASSPGTSYEQYF. As DNA, the CDR3 is TGTGCCAGCTCACCCGGGACATCCTACGAGCAGTACTTC.

This chain uses TRBV9 with TRBJ1-1; tentative D call: TRBD1 (6 bases). The V end lost 0 bases, the J end lost 3 bases, and 9 bases lay between the germline ends. The length of the CDR3 is 14 residues. Germline CDR1 is SGDLS and CDR2 is YYNGEE. CDR3 DNA: TGTGCCAGCAGCGTAGGGAGGGGGGACACTGAAGCTTTCTTT. It specifies CASSVGRGDTEAFF.

The V gene is TRBV5-1, the J gene TRBJ2-1; D might be TRBD2 (6 bases). This CDR3 spans 16 amino acids. The germline V gene encodes CDR1 SGHRS and CDR2 YFSETQ. Trimming stripped 2 bases from V and 4 bases from J, with 16 bases between. The CDR3 DNA reads as TGCGCCAGCAGCTTCTTACCGGGAGAGGCTTACAATGAGCAGTTCTTC. Protein sequence: CASSFLPGEAYNEQFF.

The rearrangement joins TRBV29-1 to TRBJ2-5, with 10 bases fitting TRBD1. V was clipped by 4 bases and J by 5 bases; unmatched bases: 4. Germline V gives CDR1 SQVTM, CDR2 ANQGSEA. The CDR3 runs to 13 residues. The chain's CDR3 is CSVVTGGGETQYF. CDR3 sequence (DNA): TGCAGCGTTGTGACAGGGGGCGGGGAGACCCAGTACTTC.